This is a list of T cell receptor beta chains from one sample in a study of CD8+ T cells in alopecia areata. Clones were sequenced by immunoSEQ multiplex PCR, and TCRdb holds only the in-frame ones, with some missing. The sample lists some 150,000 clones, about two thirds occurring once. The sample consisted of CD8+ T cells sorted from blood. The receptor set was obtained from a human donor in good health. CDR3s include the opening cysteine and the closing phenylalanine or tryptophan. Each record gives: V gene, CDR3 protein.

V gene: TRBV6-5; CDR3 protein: CASPLQGREETQYF
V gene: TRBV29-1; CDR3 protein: CSVAPGTHTYEQYF
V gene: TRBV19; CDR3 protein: CASIAGGRVGYTF
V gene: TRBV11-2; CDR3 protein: CASSLLAEGAADTQYF
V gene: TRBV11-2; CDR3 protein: CASSSYRGTYNEQFF
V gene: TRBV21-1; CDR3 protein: CASNQSELQHF
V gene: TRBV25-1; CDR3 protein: CASTGTGAPWQETQYF
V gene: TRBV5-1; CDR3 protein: CASSLFPAYEQYF
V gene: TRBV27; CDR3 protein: CASSPSGTTDEQYF
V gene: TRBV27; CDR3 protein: CASLSYNEQFF
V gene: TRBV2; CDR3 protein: CASFGGAGELFF
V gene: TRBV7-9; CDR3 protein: CASRRAGGNYNEQFF
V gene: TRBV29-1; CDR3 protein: CSVEAVVGYGYTF
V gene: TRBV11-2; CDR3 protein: CASSLVDRADLYNEQFF
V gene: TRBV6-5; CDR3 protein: CASSLAGGPYEQYF
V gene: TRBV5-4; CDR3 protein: CASSLGGSEQYF
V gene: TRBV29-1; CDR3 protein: CSALGLAGEVAGELFF
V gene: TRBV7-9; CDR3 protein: CASSLARQGNTEAFF
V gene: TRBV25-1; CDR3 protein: CASTVNRFGGELFF
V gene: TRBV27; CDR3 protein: CASTGFNEQFF
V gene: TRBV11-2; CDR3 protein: CASSLDPGTGELFF
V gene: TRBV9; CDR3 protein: CASTSGQGSTDTQYF
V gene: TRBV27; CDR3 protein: CASSLYPGGTNQPQHF
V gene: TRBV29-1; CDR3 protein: CSVEGLSGLAGGNEQFF
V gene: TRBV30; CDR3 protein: CAWWSGELFF
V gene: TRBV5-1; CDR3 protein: CASSSTGSEQYF
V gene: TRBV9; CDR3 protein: CASSVGGRYGYTF
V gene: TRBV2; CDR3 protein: CASTPGTGAYEQYF
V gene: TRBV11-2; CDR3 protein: CASSQTLAGRSTDTQYF
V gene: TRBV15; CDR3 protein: CATSRTGTVSYGYTF
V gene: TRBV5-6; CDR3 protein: CASSLGTVMNTGELFF
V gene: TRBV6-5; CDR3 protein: CASTLDYYEQYF
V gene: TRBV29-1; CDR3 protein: CSVLELSGANVLTF
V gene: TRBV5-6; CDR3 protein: CASSLAGSVVEQYF
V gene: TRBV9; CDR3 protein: CASSGSGSTDTQYF
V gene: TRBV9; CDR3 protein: CASSVPQAGGPHNEQFF
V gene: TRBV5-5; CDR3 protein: CASSPGGNGYTF
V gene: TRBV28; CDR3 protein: CASRQVGGVQPQHF
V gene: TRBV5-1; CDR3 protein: CASSLGFLYEQYF
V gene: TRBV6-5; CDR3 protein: CASSSWTSGSYEQYF
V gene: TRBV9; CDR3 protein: CASSVDDGPPYEQYF
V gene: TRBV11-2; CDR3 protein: CASSPGWGGETQYF
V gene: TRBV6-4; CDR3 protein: CASTILESTQYF
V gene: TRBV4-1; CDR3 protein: CASSQLRDSNYGYTF
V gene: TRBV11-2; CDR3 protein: CASSLDGSSYEQYF
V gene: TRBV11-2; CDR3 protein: CASSLDPPGPPREQFF
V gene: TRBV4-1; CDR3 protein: CASSLVRGRDGYTF
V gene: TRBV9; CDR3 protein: CASSQDRYTEAFF
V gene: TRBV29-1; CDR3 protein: CSVVDESGGHTQYF
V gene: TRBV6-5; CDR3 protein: CASSYSDRGIRGYTF
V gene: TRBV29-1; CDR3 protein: CSVEEAGLFSSYEQYF
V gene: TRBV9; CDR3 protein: CASSASAGNSYEQYF
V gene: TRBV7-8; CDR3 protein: CASSLTRTGGHEQYF
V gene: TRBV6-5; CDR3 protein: CASAASSYNEQFF
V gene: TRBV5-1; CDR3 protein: CASSPTGSNTEAFF
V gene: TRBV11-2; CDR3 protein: CASSERAGGETQYF
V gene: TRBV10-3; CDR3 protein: CAISESAYEQYF
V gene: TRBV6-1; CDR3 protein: CASSEGTGQGNYEQYF